The source of this TCR beta chain is a study of blood T cell repertoires in COVID-19 (dated by TCRdb to 2020 to 2021). Concerning the study at large: The collaborator samples originated in the United States, Italy and Spain and spanned the acute and convalescent phases of COVID-19. The prospective study material was composed of cDNA or gDNA derived from T cells, B-cell-depleted T cells, or PBMCs. Deeply sampled blood TCRbeta repertoires from subjects exposed to, actively infected with, or recovered from COVID-19 were included in the dataset. The repertoires were released in a freely available public database intended as a resource for research on the immune response to SARS-CoV-2. Samples came from the ongoing ImmuneRACE study (first 160 participants) plus 1,254 subjects from 6 global collaborators. The sample metadata nearly always contained a de-identified subject ID, COVID-19 status, age in years and sex. HLA class I and class II types, where available, came from metadata supplied by the sample provider rather than from assay-based typing.

As to this clone: It lacks a known antigen. No base quality information exists; no much larger clone differs at one position.

Each collaborating institution followed its own protocols to collect whole blood in K2EDTA tubes. Collaborator samples were shipped for TCRbeta analysis as frozen whole blood, isolated PBMCs, or DNA extracted from either sample type. A distance of 10 bases separates the germline ends of V and J, which lose 5 bases and 9 bases respectively. CDR1 and CDR2 are read off the germline V gene as SGHTA and FQGNSA. From its cysteine to its phenylalanine, the CDR3 spans 11 amino acids. CDR3 DNA only is kept here, 33 bases in frame from base 1. General findings and caveats noted by the study authors: Clinical and demographic metadata were provided uncurated, with the amount varying by source and participant.

The immunoSEQ Assay, a bias-controlled multiplex PCR, was used to amplify TCRbeta CDR3 regions from genomic DNA. The original methods were these. Within the assay, amplification of reference gene primers was used to estimate how many nucleated cells each sample contained. To quantify the absolute abundance of each unique TCRbeta CDR3 rearrangement, sequence reads were collapsed and filtered. For each sample, productive Simpson clonality was calculated as the square root of Simpson's diversity index over productive rearrangements. In TCRdb, the immuneACCESS table is reduced to in-frame sequences with V and J assigned. These tables do not hold every clone; where another copy was compared, an unresolved V gene accounts for under half, and the others remain unexplained. V, J and clone size are taken as reported in that table, and D and trimming were inferred from the DNA itself. The sample table contains 35,000 or so clones; only one count was recorded for 89% of them. The ten largest account for around 6.1% of the sample.

The sequence was collected from a human donor in a cohort sampled during active COVID-19. The sequence is built from TRBV7-2 and TRBJ1-2; the D gene lacks a confident call. Material: peripheral blood. CDR3 loop: CASSLGVSYTF. The bases are TGTGCCAGCAGCCTGGGAGTGAGCTACACCTTC.